A selection of T cell receptor beta chains follows, all from one sample in a study of blood T cells in healthy people across ages. TCRdb passed the 5' RACE reads through MiXCR, listing each CDR3 protein once. The sample yields roughly 1,300,000 distinct CDR3 sequences, approximately 59% seen once. Sequenced sample: blood. The receptors originated from a young man in good health. Each CDR3 is given with its conserved first and last residue. The D gene is left open where the match is weak. Size is omitted from some rows. Given values are once, few, many or a class for expanded clones.

abundance	v_gene	j_gene	d_gene	CDR3nt	CDR3aa
NA	TRBV11-2	TRBJ2-3	TRBD2	TGTGCCAGCACGGCGGGAGCAGATACGCAGTATTTT	CASTAGADTQYF
few	TRBV4-1	TRBJ2-2	NA	TGCGCCAGCAGCCAAAAGATTACCGGGGAGCTGTTTTTT	CASSQKITGELFF
few	TRBV15	TRBJ2-4	NA	TGTGCCACCAGCAGAGATAAGGGGGTAGCCAAAAACATTCAGTACTTC	CATSRDKGVAKNIQYF
NA	TRBV2	TRBJ1-2	NA	TGTGCCAGCAGGGACCCAGGGACGGAAGATGGCTACACCTTC	CASRDPGTEDGYTF
NA	TRBV28	TRBJ1-5	NA	TGTGCCAGCAGTGTAGGGGAGGGGCGGCAGCCCCAGCATTTT	CASSVGEGRQPQHF
NA	TRBV3-1	TRBJ1-2	NA	TGTGCCAGCAGTTCGACTCTAAACTATGGCTACACCTTC	CASSSTLNYGYTF
few	TRBV29-1	TRBJ1-5	NA	TGCAGCGTTGAACTGACAGATAGCAATCAGCCCCAGCATTTT	CSVELTDSNQPQHF
few	TRBV29-1	TRBJ2-1	NA	TGCAGCGGAAGGGGGCTAGCGGGCTCTGCCTACAATGAGCAGTTCTTC	CSGRGLAGSAYNEQFF
few	TRBV5-1	TRBJ1-2	TRBD1	TGCGCCAGCAGCTCGAAATCTGGGACAGCCTATGGCTACACCTTC	CASSSKSGTAYGYTF
NA	TRBV6-5	TRBJ1-4	NA	TGTGCCAGCAGCTCCGGGACCATTAATGAAAAACTGTTTTTT	CASSSGTINEKLFF
few	TRBV5-6	TRBJ1-1	NA	TGTGCCAGCAGCCCCACTACACAGAACACTGAAGCTTTCTTT	CASSPTTQNTEAFF
NA	TRBV13	TRBJ2-3	NA	TGTGCCAGCAGCTTAGGGGCCCTCACCCTCACAGATACGCAGTATTTT	CASSLGALTLTDTQYF
NA	TRBV10-3	TRBJ2-4	TRBD2	TGTGCCATCACGGGGTCGCCTAGCGGGAGCTTCTACGCGCAGTACTTC	CAITGSPSGSFYAQYF
few	TRBV2	TRBJ2-3	NA	TGTGCCAGCTCCTTGGGTTGGCAAGATACGCAGTATTTT	CASSLGWQDTQYF
NA	TRBV5-1	TRBJ1-2	NA	TGCGCCAGCAGCCACCCCCGGGACAACCCTAACTATGGCTACACCTTC	CASSHPRDNPNYGYTF
NA	TRBV2	TRBJ2-3	TRBD1	TGTGCCAGCAGATCCGGGACAGGGTTAACAGATACGCAGTATTTT	CASRSGTGLTDTQYF
NA	TRBV6-1	TRBJ1-2	NA	TGTGTCAGCAGCCACGGGATACGCGGCTCCTCTATTTCCTATGGCTACACCTTC	CVSSHGIRGSSISYGYTF
NA	TRBV20-1	TRBJ2-1	TRBD2	TGCAGTGCTATAGCGGGAGGGCCCATAGGTGGGGAGCAGTTCTTC	CSAIAGGPIGGEQFF
NA	TRBV7-2	TRBJ2-5	TRBD1	TGTGCCAGCAGCAGCCGAGCGATTAGGGGGCAGGAGCAGTACTTC	CASSSRAIRGQEQYF
few	TRBV6-6	TRBJ2-6	NA	TGTGCCAGCAGTTACTACCTCCGGGGTTCAGGGGCCAACGTCCTGACTTTC	CASSYYLRGSGANVLTF
NA	TRBV2	TRBJ2-1	TRBD2	TGTGCCAGCAGTGGAAGCGGGAGGGCCAGTGATGAGCAGTTCTTC	CASSGSGRASDEQFF
NA	TRBV5-1	TRBJ2-4	TRBD2	TGCGCCAGCAGCTTGGCTAGCGGGGATGGTGTAGGCAAAAACATTCAGTACTTC	CASSLASGDGVGKNIQYF
NA	TRBV6-2/TRBV6-3	TRBJ2-1	NA	TGTGCCAGCAGTTACAGGAGGGGTTACTCCTACAATGAGCAGTTCTTC	CASSYRRGYSYNEQFF
few	TRBV5-1	TRBJ2-1	TRBD2	TGCGCCAGCAGCTTGGATGGGTCGGGGGGGGACAATGAGCAGTTCTTC	CASSLDGSGGDNEQFF